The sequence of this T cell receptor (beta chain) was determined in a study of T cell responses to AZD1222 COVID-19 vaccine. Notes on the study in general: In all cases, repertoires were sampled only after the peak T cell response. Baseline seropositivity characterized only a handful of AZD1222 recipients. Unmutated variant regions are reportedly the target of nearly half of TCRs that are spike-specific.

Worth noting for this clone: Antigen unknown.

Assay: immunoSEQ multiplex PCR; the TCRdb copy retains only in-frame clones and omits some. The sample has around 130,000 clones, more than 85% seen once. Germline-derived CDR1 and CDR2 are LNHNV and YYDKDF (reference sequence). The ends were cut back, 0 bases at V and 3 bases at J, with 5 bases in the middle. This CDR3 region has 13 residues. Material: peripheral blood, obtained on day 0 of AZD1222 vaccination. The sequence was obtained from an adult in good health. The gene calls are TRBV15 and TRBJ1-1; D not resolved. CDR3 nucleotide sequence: TGTGCCACCAGCAGAGATAGGGACACTGAAGCTTTCTTT. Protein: CATSRDRDTEAFF.